This T cell receptor (beta chain) was sequenced for a study of T cell repertoires in cytomegalovirus infection. Study-wide context: CMV epitopes used comprised recently identified HLA-C-restricted ones and well-studied HLA-B-restricted ones. The public TCR beta signatures pointed to both CMV infection and matching HLA type.

As regards this clonotype: No antigen is known for it.

The CDR3 spans 12 residues. Trimming at V came to 9 bases and at J to 3 bases, leaving 4 bases not matched to a gene. Germline lookup yields CDR1 ENHRY and CDR2 SYGVKD. TCRdb reanalysed the reads using MiXCR and keeps one entry per CDR3 protein. The table lists tens of thousands of distinct CDR3 sequences, under 30% of them singletons. Whole-study results and caveats: It was HLA-C-restricted CMV-specific TCR beta clonotypes that dominated the response ex vivo.

The rearrangement links TRBV10-3 to TRBJ1-1, with 7 bases lining up with TRBD1. Sequencing was performed on CD8+ T cells from cultured PBMCs, taken from culture after CMV antigen stimulation. This receptor was obtained from a human donor in good health (CMV status not recorded). Some clones in this sample may be carry-over from other donors' samples. Here the CDR3 DNA reads TGTGCCATTTCAGGGGGGGACACTGAAGCTTTCTTT. Protein sequence: CAISGGDTEAFF.